The 22 T cell receptor beta chains reported below all come from one sample, sequenced in a study of cytomegalovirus exposure and HLA in healthy donors. Primers included in the PCR were 60 Vbeta and 13 Jbeta primers. Some clones are missing from TCRdb's copy, which holds only in-frame ones; the method was immunoSEQ multiplex PCR. The data show 70,000 to 90,000 clones, about 77% seen once. Sequencing used PBMCs. These receptors came from a man aged 55-75 years in good health and CMV-seronegative.

CDR3 sequence (DNA): TGTGCCAGCAGCGTAGGGGTGGCGGAGGGGATGCGAGAGACCCAGTACTTC. Amino acid sequence: CASSVGVAEGMRETQYF. This rearrangement joins TRBV9 to TRBJ2-5, with D perhaps TRBD2 (6 bases). The CDR3 contains 17 residues. Trimming took off 0 bases at V and 4 bases at J, with 19 bases between the two ends. Germline V gene sequence: CDR1 SGDLS, CDR2 YYNGEE.

This chain joins TRBV10-3 and TRBJ1-2; perhaps TRBD1 as D (5 bases). Trimming took 8 bases from V and 8 from J, leaving 18 bases between them. Germline lookup yields CDR1 ENHRY and CDR2 SYGVKD. The CDR3 runs 13 residues. This CDR3 is CAIEAGLGGGYTF. The CDR3 DNA is TGTGCCATCGAAGCAGGGCTGGGGGGGGGCTACACCTTC.

CDR3 nucleotides: TGTGCCAGCACCGGAACACGGGGTAGCTCTGGAAACACCATATATTTT. Translated, it gives CASTGTRGSSGNTIYF. This rearrangement joins TRBV11-1 to TRBJ1-3, with unresolved D. The CDR3 has 16 amino acids. The V and J ends lost 7 bases and 0 bases respectively, with 16 bases between them. CDR1 and CDR2 from the germline V gene are SGHAT and FQDESV (reference sequence).

Only a few counts were recorded for this clone. The V call is TRBV11-1, the J call TRBJ1-2; tentative D call: TRBD1 (6 bases). Trimming took off 6 bases at V and 10 bases at J, with 15 bases between the two ends. The CDR3 is 12 residues long. Germline loops: CDR1 SGHAT, CDR2 FQDESV (reference sequence). The CDR3 DNA sequence: TGTGCCAGCAGGCAACAGGGAAACGACTACACCTTC. It encodes CASRQQGNDYTF.

This chain joins TRBV5-4 and TRBJ1-2; weak D call: TRBD1 (5 bases). Trimming took off 3 bases at V and 9 bases at J, with 12 bases between the two ends. The CDR3 loop spans 12 amino acids. Germline CDR1 reads SGHNT; CDR2 reads YYREEE (reference sequence). CDR3 residues: CASSSGLFSYTF. The CDR3 coding sequence is TGTGCCAGCAGCTCGGGACTATTTAGCTACACCTTC.

The chain links TRBV18 to TRBJ2-5; a weak D match, TRBD2 (5 bases). Germline values: CDR1 KGHSH, CDR2 LQKENI. V gave up 1 base and J gave up 7 bases, with 10 bases separating them. The CDR3 is 13 residues long. The CDR3: CASSPQLRGTQYF. CDR3 bases: TGTGCCAGCTCACCACAGCTCCGGGGGACCCAGTACTTC.

The rearrangement joins TRBV10-3 to TRBJ1-5; a possible D gene is TRBD1 (5 bases). The germline V and J ends were trimmed by 1 base and 1 base, with 8 bases remaining between them. This CDR3 has 15 amino acids. Germline V gives CDR1 ENHRY, CDR2 SYGVKD. Here the CDR3 DNA reads TGTGCCATCAGTGAGTTCGACAGAAGCAATCAGCCCCAGCATTTT. Translating gives CAISEFDRSNQPQHF.

CDR3 sequence (DNA): TGTGCCAGCCTACCCCCGGGACAGGGGGATCGGTACGAGCAGTACTTC. As protein: CASLPPGQGDRYEQYF. The chain combines TRBV27 with TRBJ2-7; 11 nucleotides line up with TRBD1. The germline CDR1 and CDR2 sequences are MNHEY and SMNVEV (reference sequence). With 8 bases clipped from V and 4 bases from J, the junction kept 13 bases outside the gene matches. The CDR3 has 16 residues.

The V gene is TRBV4-2, the J gene TRBJ2-7; 9 nucleotides line up with TRBD2. Germline CDR1 LGHNA, CDR2 YNFKEQ. The J segment lost 6 bases and the V segment lost 0 bases, leaving 15 bases of the junction unmatched. The CDR3 consists of 18 residues. The CDR3 loop reads CASSQDAGGGAFLIEQYF. The DNA of the CDR3 is TGTGCCAGCAGCCAAGATGCGGGGGGGGGCGCTTTCCTTATCGAGCAGTACTTC.

The V call is TRBV13, the J call TRBJ2-5, with TRBD1 matching over 7 bases. The CDR3 is made up of 15 amino acids. Germline V gene lookup returns CDR1 PRHDT and CDR2 FYEKMQ (reference sequence). After removal of 1 base from V and 0 bases from J, the junction contained 2 bases not matched to a gene. CDR3 sequence reads: CASSLEQGYQETQYF. The CDR3 coding sequence is TGTGCCAGCAGCTTAGAACAGGGGTACCAAGAGACCCAGTACTTC. Combining the CDR3 with reference TRBV13 and TRBJ2-5 gives the whole variable domain AAGVIQSPRHLIKEKRETATLKCYPIPRHDTVYWYQQGPGQDPQFLISFYEKMQSDKGSIPDRFSAQQFSDYHSELNMSSLELGDSALYFCASSLEQGYQETQYFGPGTRLLVL.

This chain joins TRBV6-6 and TRBJ2-2, with 9 bases fitting TRBD1. CDR3 length equals 15 residues. J lost 5 bases, V lost 7 bases, and 8 bases had no gene match. Per germline, CDR1 MNHNY and CDR2 SVGAGI (reference sequence). CDR3 nucleotides: TGTGCCAGCACTAGCCGGGACAGGGTTACCGGGGAGCTGTTTTTT. Translation gives CASTSRDRVTGELFF.

The chain joins TRBV7-2 to TRBJ2-3, with D maybe TRBD2 (6 bases). The V end lost 5 bases, the J end lost 2 bases, and 11 bases lay between the germline ends. CDR1 is SGHTA, CDR2 FQGNSA, per germline. The CDR3 covers 14 residues. In DNA form, the CDR3 reads TGTGCCAGCAGCCCCGGACTATCCACAGATACGCAGTATTTT. Encoded protein: CASSPGLSTDTQYF.

The chain links TRBV7-6 to TRBJ2-5; the D gene is possibly TRBD1 (6 bases). Germline assignment: CDR1 SGHVS and CDR2 FNYEAQ. The CDR3 is 15 residues long. V was pared by 5 bases and J by 4 bases, with 17 bases between. CDR3 in amino acids: CASSPPPPRGETQYF. Written as DNA, the CDR3 is TGTGCCAGCAGCCCACCCCCCCCCAGGGGAGAGACCCAGTACTTC.

This clone appeared a single time. V is TRBV10-3 and J is TRBJ1-2; D is unclear. Trimming removed 0 bases from V and 4 bases from J, with 18 bases in between. The CDR3 covers 17 residues. CDR1 is ENHRY, CDR2 SYGVKD, per germline. The CDR3 coding sequence is TGTGCCATCAGTGAGTCGGATTTTTTGGGGAGGGCCTATGGCTACACCTTC. Translating it yields CAISESDFLGRAYGYTF.

Turning to this clone: The junction departs from germline at one end; a sequencing error may be responsible. V and J are TRBV7-9 and TRBJ2-3; TRBD2 matches 9 bases. Germline V lookup: CDR1 SEHNR, CDR2 FQNEAQ (reference sequence). This CDR3 contains 16 residues. The CDR3 is CSSSPVTAGGTDTQYF. The CDR3 nucleotides read TGTTCCAGCAGTCCCGTAACTGCGGGGGGGACAGATACGCAGTATTTT.

The J gene is TRBJ2-5, the V gene TRBV13; D is ambiguous. Trimming shortened V by 8 bases and J by 1 base, and 14 bases separated the two germline ends. Germline V gene lookup returns CDR1 PRHDT and CDR2 FYEKMQ (reference sequence). The CDR3 is 14 amino acids. The CDR3 loop reads CASLRAAAQETQYF. Written as DNA, the CDR3 is TGTGCCAGCCTTCGCGCGGCAGCCCAAGAGACCCAGTACTTC.

This clone is labeled medium-sized. This chain uses TRBV6-1 with TRBJ1-2, with 8 bases fitting TRBD1. CDR1 and CDR2 from the germline V gene are MNHNS and SASEGT. The CDR3 loop spans 14 amino acids. The V segment lost 7 bases and the J segment 8 bases; nucleotides outside the gene matches: 12. CDR3 region: CASTLRQGYTGYTF. The CDR3 nucleotides are TGTGCCAGCACCCTTCGACAGGGGTATACGGGCTACACCTTC.

This clone was seen a handful of times. The chain employs TRBV11-2 and TRBJ1-3, with no clear D. Per the germline V gene, CDR1 is SGHAT and CDR2 is FQNNGV. Trimming removed 4 bases from V and 0 bases from J, with 13 bases in between. The CDR3 consists of 16 residues. CDR3 loop: CASSSLGGPSGNTIYF. The CDR3 nucleotides are TGTGCCAGCAGCTCCCTCGGTGGGCCCTCTGGAAACACCATATATTTT.

The chain has TRBV25-1 and TRBJ1-5, with unresolved D. The CDR3 has 14 residues. CDR1 is MGHDK, CDR2 SYGVNS, per germline. The V and J ends lost 6 bases and 2 bases respectively, with 11 bases between them. The CDR3 protein is CASSSSGRNQPQHF. CDR3 in DNA: TGTGCCAGCAGCTCTAGCGGGCGCAATCAGCCCCAGCATTTT. Supplemented by reference TRBV25-1 and TRBJ1-5, the full variable domain reads EADIYQTPRYLVIGTGKKITLECSQTMGHDKMYWYQQDPGMELHLIHYSYGVNSTEKGDLSSESTVSRIRTEHFPLTLESARPSHTSQYLCASSSSGRNQPQHFGDGTRLSIL.

This clone was counted once. The same CDR3 also results from other DNA sequences found in this sample. This chain uses TRBV20-1 with TRBJ2-5; D remains unclear. Trimming took off 6 bases at V and 2 bases at J, with 7 bases between the two ends. From germline, CDR1 is DFQATT and CDR2 SNEGSKA (reference sequence). CDR3 length: 11 residues. The CDR3 bases are TGCAGTGCACAGCATCAAGAGACCCAGTACTTC. This codes for CSAQHQETQYF.

This chain uses TRBV14 with TRBJ2-7; D gene ambiguous. V lost 3 bases and J lost 2, with 11 bases in between. The CDR3 runs to 14 residues. Germline V gene data show CDR1 as SGHDN and CDR2 as FVKESK. CDR3 bases: TGTGCCAGCAGCCACTCGAGTAACCCCTACGAGCAGTACTTC. It codes for CASSHSSNPYEQYF.

The chain employs TRBV19 and TRBJ2-7; 8 nucleotides align to TRBD1. V was clipped by 5 bases and J by 0 bases; unmatched bases: 6. CDR3 length equals 15 residues. In germline, CDR1 is LNHDA, CDR2 SQIVND (reference sequence). This chain's CDR3 is CASSSGQEFSYEQYF. In nucleotides, the CDR3 is TGTGCCAGTAGTTCGGGACAGGAGTTCTCCTACGAGCAGTACTTC.